This T cell receptor (beta chain) originates from a study of control samples from healthy donors and cancer patients. Germline V gene sequence: CDR1 LGHNT, CDR2 FRNRAP. The CDR3 covers 13 residues. A word on this clone: The junction and the germline gene differ at one end; a read error may be behind it.

TCRdb keeps only in-frame clones here, not all; method: immunoSEQ multiplex PCR. This sample has tens of thousands of clones, with 85% to 90% found just once. This clonotype originated in a man in his fifties or sixties in good health. V and J are TRBV12-5 and TRBJ1-1, with TRBD1 as a possible D gene (5 bases). The sequenced sample was blood. The CDR3, as DNA: TGTGCTAGTGGTTTGGTACCGGACACCGAAGCTTTCTTT. Protein sequence: CASGLVPDTEAFF.